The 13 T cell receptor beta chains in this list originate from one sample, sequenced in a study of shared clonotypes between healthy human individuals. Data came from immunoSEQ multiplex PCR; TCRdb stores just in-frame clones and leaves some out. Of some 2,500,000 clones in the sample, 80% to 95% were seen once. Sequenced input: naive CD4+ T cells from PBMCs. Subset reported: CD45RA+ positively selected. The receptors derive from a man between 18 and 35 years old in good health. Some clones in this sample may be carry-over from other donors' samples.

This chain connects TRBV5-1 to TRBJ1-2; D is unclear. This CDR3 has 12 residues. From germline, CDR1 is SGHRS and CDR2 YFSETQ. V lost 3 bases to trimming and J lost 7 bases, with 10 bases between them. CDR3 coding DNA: TGCGCCAGCAGCTCCGAGGGCTTTGGCTACACCTTC. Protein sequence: CASSSEGFGYTF.

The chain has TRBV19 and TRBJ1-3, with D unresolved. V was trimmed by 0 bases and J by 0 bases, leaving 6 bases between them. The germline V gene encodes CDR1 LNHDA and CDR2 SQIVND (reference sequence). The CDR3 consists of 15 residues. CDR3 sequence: CASSIEDHSGNTIYF. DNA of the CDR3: TGTGCCAGTAGTATAGAGGACCACTCTGGAAACACCATATATTTT.

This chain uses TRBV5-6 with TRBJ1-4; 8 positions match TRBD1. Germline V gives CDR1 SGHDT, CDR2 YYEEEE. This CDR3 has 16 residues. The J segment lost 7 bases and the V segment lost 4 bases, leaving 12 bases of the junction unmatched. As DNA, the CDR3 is TGTGCCAGCAGCCAATGGGCGGGGACAGGTCTTGAAAAACTGTTTTTT. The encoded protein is CASSQWAGTGLEKLFF.

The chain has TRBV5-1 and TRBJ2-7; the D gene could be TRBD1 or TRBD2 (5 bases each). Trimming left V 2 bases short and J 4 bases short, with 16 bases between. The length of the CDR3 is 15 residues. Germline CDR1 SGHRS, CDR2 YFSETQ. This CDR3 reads CASSFTGTRGYEQYF. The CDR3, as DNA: TGCGCCAGCAGCTTTACCGGGACGCGAGGGTACGAGCAGTACTTC. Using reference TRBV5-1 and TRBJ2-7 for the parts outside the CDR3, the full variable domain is KAGVTQTPRYLIKTRGQQVTLSCSPISGHRSVSWYQQTPGQGLQFLFEYFSETQRNKGNFPGRFSGRQFSNSRSEMNVSTLELGDSALYLCASSFTGTRGYEQYFGPGTRLTVT.

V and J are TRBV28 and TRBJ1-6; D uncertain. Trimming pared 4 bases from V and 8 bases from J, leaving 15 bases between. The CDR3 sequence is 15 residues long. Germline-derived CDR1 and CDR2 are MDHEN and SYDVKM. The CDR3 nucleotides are TGTGCCAGCAGTTATCCTGGCGGAGGTTATTCACCCCTCCACTTT. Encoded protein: CASSYPGGGYSPLHF.

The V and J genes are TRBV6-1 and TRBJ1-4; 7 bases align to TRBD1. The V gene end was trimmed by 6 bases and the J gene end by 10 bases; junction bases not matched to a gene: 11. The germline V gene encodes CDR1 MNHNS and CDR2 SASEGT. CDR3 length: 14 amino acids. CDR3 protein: CASRSDRAGGKLFF. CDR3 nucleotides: TGTGCCAGCAGATCAGACAGGGCCGGAGGAAAACTGTTTTTT.

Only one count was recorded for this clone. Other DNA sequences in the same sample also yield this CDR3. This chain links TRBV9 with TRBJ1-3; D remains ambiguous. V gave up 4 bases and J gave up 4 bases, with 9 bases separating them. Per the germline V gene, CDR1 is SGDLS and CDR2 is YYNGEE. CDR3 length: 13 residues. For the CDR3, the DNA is TGTGCCAGCAGCAGGTACTCCGGAAACACCATATATTTT. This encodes CASSRYSGNTIYF.

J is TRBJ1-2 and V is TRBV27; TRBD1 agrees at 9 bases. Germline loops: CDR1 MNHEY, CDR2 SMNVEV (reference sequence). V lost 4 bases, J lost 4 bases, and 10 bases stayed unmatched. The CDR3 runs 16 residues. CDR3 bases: TGTGCCAGCAGTTCCGGTCCCGGGACAGGGTCCTATGGCTACACCTTC. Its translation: CASSSGPGTGSYGYTF.

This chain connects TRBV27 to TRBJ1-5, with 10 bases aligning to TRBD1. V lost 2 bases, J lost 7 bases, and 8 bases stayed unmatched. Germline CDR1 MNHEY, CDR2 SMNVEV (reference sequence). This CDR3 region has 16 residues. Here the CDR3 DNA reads TGTGCCAGCAGTTTAGGTGCGGGACAGGGGAACCAGCCCCAGCATTTT. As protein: CASSLGAGQGNQPQHF.

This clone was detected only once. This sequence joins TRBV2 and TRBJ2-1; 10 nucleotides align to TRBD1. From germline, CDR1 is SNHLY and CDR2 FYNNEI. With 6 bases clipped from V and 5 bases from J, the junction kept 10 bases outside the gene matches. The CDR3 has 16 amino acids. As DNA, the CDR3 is TGTGCCAGCAGGGCCGGGACAGGGGCGGGTGACAATGAGCAGTTCTTC. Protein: CASRAGTGAGDNEQFF.

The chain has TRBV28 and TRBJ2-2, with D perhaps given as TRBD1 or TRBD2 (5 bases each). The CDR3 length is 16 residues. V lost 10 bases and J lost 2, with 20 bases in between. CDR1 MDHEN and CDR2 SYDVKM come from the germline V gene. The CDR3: CATLAGPGPNTGELFF. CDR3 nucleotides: TGTGCCACCCTCGCAGGGCCGGGACCTAACACCGGGGAGCTGTTTTTT.

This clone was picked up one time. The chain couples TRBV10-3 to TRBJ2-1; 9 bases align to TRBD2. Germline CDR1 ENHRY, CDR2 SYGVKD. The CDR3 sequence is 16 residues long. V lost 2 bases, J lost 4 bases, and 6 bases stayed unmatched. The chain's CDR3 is CAISEPTSGTYNEQFF. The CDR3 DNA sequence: TGTGCCATCAGTGAGCCGACTAGCGGCACTTACAATGAGCAGTTCTTC.

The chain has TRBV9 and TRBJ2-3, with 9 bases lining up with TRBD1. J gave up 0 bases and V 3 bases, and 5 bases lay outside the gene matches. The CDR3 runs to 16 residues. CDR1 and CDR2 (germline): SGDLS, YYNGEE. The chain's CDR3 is CASSDGQGQSTDTQYF. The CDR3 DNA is TGTGCCAGCAGCGACGGACAGGGGCAGAGCACAGATACGCAGTATTTT.